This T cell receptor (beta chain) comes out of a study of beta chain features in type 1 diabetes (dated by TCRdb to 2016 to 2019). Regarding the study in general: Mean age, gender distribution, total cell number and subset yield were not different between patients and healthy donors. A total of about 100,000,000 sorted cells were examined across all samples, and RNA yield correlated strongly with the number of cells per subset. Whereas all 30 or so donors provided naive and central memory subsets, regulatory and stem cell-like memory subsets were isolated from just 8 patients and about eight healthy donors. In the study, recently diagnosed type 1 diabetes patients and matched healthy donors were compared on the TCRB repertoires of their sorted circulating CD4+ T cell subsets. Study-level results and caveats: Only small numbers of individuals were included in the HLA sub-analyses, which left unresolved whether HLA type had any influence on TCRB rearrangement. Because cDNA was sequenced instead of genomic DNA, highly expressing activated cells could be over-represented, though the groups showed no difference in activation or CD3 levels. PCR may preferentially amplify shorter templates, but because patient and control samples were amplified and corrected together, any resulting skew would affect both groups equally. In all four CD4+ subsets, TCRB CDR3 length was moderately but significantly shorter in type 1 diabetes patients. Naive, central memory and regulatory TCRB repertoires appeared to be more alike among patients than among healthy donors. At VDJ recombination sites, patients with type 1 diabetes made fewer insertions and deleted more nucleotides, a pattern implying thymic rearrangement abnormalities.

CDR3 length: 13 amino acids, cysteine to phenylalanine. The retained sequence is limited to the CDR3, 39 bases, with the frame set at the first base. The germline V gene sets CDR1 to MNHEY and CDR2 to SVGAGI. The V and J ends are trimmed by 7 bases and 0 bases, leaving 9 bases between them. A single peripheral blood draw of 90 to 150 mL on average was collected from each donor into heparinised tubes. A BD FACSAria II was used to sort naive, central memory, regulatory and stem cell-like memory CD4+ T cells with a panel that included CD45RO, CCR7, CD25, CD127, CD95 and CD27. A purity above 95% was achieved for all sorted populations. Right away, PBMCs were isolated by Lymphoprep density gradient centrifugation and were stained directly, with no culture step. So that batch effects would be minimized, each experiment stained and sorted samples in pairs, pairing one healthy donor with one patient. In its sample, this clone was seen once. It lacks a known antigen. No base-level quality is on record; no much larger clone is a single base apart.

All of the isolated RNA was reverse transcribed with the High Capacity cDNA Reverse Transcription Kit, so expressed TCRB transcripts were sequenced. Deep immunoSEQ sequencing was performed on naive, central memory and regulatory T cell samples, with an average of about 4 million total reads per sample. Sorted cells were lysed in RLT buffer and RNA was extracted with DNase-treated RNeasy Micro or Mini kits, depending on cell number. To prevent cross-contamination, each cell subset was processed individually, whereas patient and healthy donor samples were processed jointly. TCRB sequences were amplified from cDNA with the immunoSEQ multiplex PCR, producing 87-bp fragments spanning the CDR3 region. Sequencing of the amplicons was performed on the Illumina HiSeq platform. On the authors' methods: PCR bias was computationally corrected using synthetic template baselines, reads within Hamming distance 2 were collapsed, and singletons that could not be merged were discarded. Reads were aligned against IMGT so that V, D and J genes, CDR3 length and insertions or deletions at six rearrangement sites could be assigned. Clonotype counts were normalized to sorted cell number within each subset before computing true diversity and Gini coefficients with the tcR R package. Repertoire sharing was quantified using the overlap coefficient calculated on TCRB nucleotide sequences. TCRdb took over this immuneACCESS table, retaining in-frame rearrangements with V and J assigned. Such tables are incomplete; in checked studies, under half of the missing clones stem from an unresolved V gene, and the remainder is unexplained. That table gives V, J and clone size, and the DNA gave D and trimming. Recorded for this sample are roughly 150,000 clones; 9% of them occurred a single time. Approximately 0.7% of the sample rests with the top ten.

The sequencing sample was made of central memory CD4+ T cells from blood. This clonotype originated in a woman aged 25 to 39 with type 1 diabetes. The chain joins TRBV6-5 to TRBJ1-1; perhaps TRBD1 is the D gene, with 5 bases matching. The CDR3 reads CASNKGMNTEAFF. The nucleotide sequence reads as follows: TGTGCCAGCAACAAGGGGATGAACACTGAAGCTTTCTTT.